One sample yielded the 12 T cell receptor beta chains listed below, sequenced in a study of blood T cell repertoires in COVID-19. Measured with immunoSEQ multiplex PCR; TCRdb has only the in-frame clones, and not every one. This sample has roughly 240,000 clones, with 83% found just once. Sequencing was performed on PBMCs or T cells enriched from blood (not recorded which). Receptors originate from a woman aged 35 to 49 who had been exposed to COVID-19.

The genes are TRBV9 and TRBJ1-1, with TRBD1 matching over 10 bases. V was clipped by 2 bases and J by 4 bases; unmatched bases: 8. This CDR3 region has 16 residues. CDR1 is SGDLS, CDR2 YYNGEE, per germline. The CDR3 reads CASSVGTGDLGTEAFF. The CDR3 bases are TGTGCCAGCAGCGTCGGGACAGGGGACTTGGGCACTGAAGCTTTCTTT.

This clone appeared a single time. The rearrangement links TRBV6-5 to TRBJ1-1, with D unclear. V dropped 11 bases and J dropped 1 base, with 20 bases sitting between them. The CDR3 totals 15 residues. Looked up from germline, CDR1 is MNHEY and CDR2 is SVGAGI. The CDR3 spells CAYLPRGSANTEAFF. In DNA, the CDR3 is TGTGCCTATCTGCCCCGGGGTTCGGCGAACACTGAAGCTTTCTTT.

This sequence joins TRBV14 and TRBJ2-5, with 8 positions matching TRBD2. Germline V gene sequence: CDR1 SGHDN, CDR2 FVKESK. The CDR3 spans 15 residues. Trimming at V came to 4 bases and at J to 2 bases, leaving 6 bases not matched to a gene. CDR3: CASSPGLAEQETQYF. CDR3 bases: TGTGCCAGCAGCCCCGGACTAGCAGAACAAGAGACCCAGTACTTC.

The CDR3 loop is CASTIGGSDTQYF. The CDR3 nucleotides read TGTGCCAGCACAATCGGGGGGAGTGATACGCAGTATTTT. The genes are TRBV5-5 and TRBJ2-3; TRBD2 matches at 7 bases. V gave up 6 bases and J gave up 6 bases; unmatched junction bases: 7. The length of the CDR3 is 13 residues. Germline loops: CDR1 SGHKS, CDR2 YYEKEE (reference sequence).

The genes are TRBV4-2 and TRBJ2-3; 11 bases map to TRBD2. The CDR3 totals 15 residues. The germline CDR1 and CDR2 sequences are LGHNA and YNFKEQ. J gave up 4 bases and V 1 base, and 1 base lay outside the gene matches. CDR3 DNA: TGTGCCAGCAGCCAAGGACTAGCGGGGTCAGATACGCAGTATTTT. It yields the protein CASSQGLAGSDTQYF.

The rearrangement joins TRBV14 to TRBJ2-3, with D possibly matching TRBD2 (6 bases). V was shortened by 3 bases and J by 3 bases, with 10 bases between the two germline ends. The CDR3 is made up of 14 amino acids. CDR1 SGHDN and CDR2 FVKESK come from the germline V gene. CDR3 sequence: CASSHPGTTDTQYF. The CDR3 DNA is TGTGCCAGCAGCCATCCGGGGACTACAGATACGCAGTATTTT.

V usage is TRBV30 and J usage is TRBJ2-7, with 7 bases that match TRBD1. V trimming: 8 bases; J trimming: 3 bases; junction bases outside the gene matches: 7. The CDR3 spans 12 residues. Germline lookup yields CDR1 GTSNPN and CDR2 SVGIG (reference sequence). The CDR3 loop is CATTRDSYEQYF. The CDR3 DNA reads TGTGCCACCACCCGGGACAGCTACGAGCAGTACTTC.

The V gene is TRBV7-2, the J gene TRBJ1-6, with D maybe TRBD1 (5 bases). CDR3 length: 18 amino acids. Trimming shortened V by 5 bases and J by 0 bases, and 17 bases separated the two germline ends. Germline assignment: CDR1 SGHTA and CDR2 FQGNSA. CDR3 bases: TGTGCCAGCAGCCCTCGGACACCCGGGAGCTCCTATAATTCACCCCTCCACTTT. It translates to CASSPRTPGSSYNSPLHF.

The chain joins TRBV7-2 to TRBJ2-1; TRBD2 is a possible D gene (5 bases). V shed 1 base and J shed 3 bases, with 13 bases lying between them. This CDR3 spans 16 amino acids. Germline V lookup: CDR1 SGHTA, CDR2 FQGNSA. The CDR3 spells CASSLGSGFLYNEQFF. CDR3 nucleotide sequence: TGTGCCAGCAGCTTAGGCTCGGGGTTCCTCTACAATGAGCAGTTCTTC. Based on the CDR3 plus reference TRBV7-2 and TRBJ2-1, the full variable domain is GAGVSQSPSNKVTEKGKDVELRCDPISGHTALYWYRQSLGQGLEFLIYFQGNSAPDKSGLPSDRFSAERTGGSVSTLTIQRTQQEDSAVYLCASSLGSGFLYNEQFFGPGTRLTVL.

This chain links TRBV28 with TRBJ1-2, with D tentatively TRBD1 (6 bases). Germline-derived CDR1 and CDR2 are MDHEN and SYDVKM. V lost 5 bases, J lost 1 base, and 11 bases lay in between. The CDR3 runs 14 residues. CDR3 amino acids: CASSPGTHNYGYTF. For the CDR3, the DNA is TGTGCCAGCAGTCCCGGGACACATAACTATGGCTACACCTTC.

The chain is built from TRBV5-1 and TRBJ2-1; TRBD2 agrees at 11 bases. Germline CDR1 is SGHRS and CDR2 is YFSETQ. This CDR3 contains 17 residues. The V gene end was trimmed by 0 bases and the J gene end by 0 bases; junction bases not matched to a gene: 2. The CDR3 bases are TGCGCCAGCAGCTTGGATAGCGGGGGGGTCTCCTACAATGAGCAGTTCTTC. This encodes CASSLDSGGVSYNEQFF.

The CDR3 DNA reads as TGTGCCAGCAGCCCCCCAGGCTCCAACACTGAAGCTTTCTTT. Its translation: CASSPPGSNTEAFF. The chain joins TRBV5-4 to TRBJ1-1; no reliable D call. The V and J ends lost 4 bases and 2 bases respectively, with 12 bases between them. This CDR3 spans 14 amino acids. CDR1 and CDR2 from the germline V gene are SGHNT and YYREEE (reference sequence).